The 28 T cell receptor beta chains below all came from one sample that was sequenced in a study of shared clonotypes between healthy human individuals. Method: immunoSEQ multiplex PCR; TCRdb's copy keeps in-frame clones and lacks some. The profile shows 97,000 or so clones, around 43% of them singletons. The specimen was PBMCs. The receptors shown here come from a woman aged 40 to 50 in good health. Some clones in this sample may be carry-over from other donors' samples.

The rearrangement links TRBV29-1 to TRBJ1-3, with D possibly being TRBD1 (5 bases). From germline, CDR1 is SQVTM and CDR2 ANQGSEA. This CDR3 is built from 14 residues. V lost 6 bases and J 0 bases, leaving 12 bases between the germline ends. The CDR3 is CSVENRLSGNTIYF. The DNA for the CDR3 is TGCAGCGTAGAAAACAGGCTCTCTGGAAACACCATATATTTT.

This clone was seen only a few times. V is TRBV14 and J is TRBJ1-1; no reliable D call. The V gene's germline CDR1 is SGHDN and CDR2 FVKESK. This CDR3 spans 15 amino acids. Trimming stripped 5 bases from V and 0 bases from J, with 13 bases between. CDR3 sequence (DNA): TGTGCCAGCAGCACATACAGAATTTTGAACACTGAAGCTTTCTTT. This encodes CASSTYRILNTEAFF.

V and J are TRBV7-6 and TRBJ2-3; D possibly corresponds to TRBD1 (6 bases). Germline values: CDR1 SGHVS, CDR2 FNYEAQ. The V gene lost 5 bases and the J gene lost 4 bases, with 19 bases spanning the gap. The CDR3 is 16 amino acids. CDR3 in DNA: TGTGCCAGCAGCGTACGCAGGGGAGAGATGCCAGATACGCAGTATTTT. It specifies CASSVRRGEMPDTQYF.

A note on this clone: Other nucleotide sequences in the sample specify the same CDR3. This chain connects TRBV18 to TRBJ2-7, with D unresolved. This CDR3 is 11 amino acids long. CDR1 is KGHSH and CDR2 is LQKENI in the germline V gene. Trimming took 2 bases from V and 5 from J, leaving 4 bases between them. The CDR3 nucleotides are TGTGCCAGCTCACCAGGCCACGAGCAGTACTTC. Protein: CASSPGHEQYF.

The rearrangement joins TRBV6-4 to TRBJ2-1, with 7 bases lining up with TRBD2. V trimming: 2 bases; J trimming: 6 bases; junction bases outside the gene matches: 7. Germline CDR1 is MRHNA and CDR2 is SNTAGT. The CDR3 is made up of 15 amino acids. The CDR3 here is CASSDRGEGFNEQFF. The CDR3 DNA is TGTGCCAGCAGTGACCGGGGGGAGGGGTTCAATGAGCAGTTCTTC.

The chain recombines TRBV7-2 with TRBJ2-5; D is possibly TRBD1 or TRBD2 (5 bases each). The germline CDR1 and CDR2 sequences are SGHTA and FQGNSA. CDR3 length: 18 amino acids. Trimming removed 4 bases at V and 5 bases at J, with 26 bases between. The CDR3 protein is CASSSSGTSILRVETQYF. The CDR3 nucleotides are TGTGCCAGCAGCTCGTCCGGGACCAGCATACTCCGAGTGGAGACCCAGTACTTC.

The CDR3 protein is CASTKQLGTYNEQFF. CDR3 DNA sequence: TGTGCCAGCACCAAGCAGCTGGGGACCTACAATGAGCAGTTCTTC. This sequence joins TRBV6-5 and TRBJ2-1; D not certain. Trimming took off 7 bases at V and 2 bases at J, with 15 bases between the two ends. CDR1 is MNHEY and CDR2 is SVGAGI in the germline V gene. This CDR3 contains 15 residues.

This clone appeared many times. CDR3 nucleotide sequence: TGTGCCAGCGGTTTGACTAGCGGGAGTGGCGGTGAGCAGTTCTTC. Its protein is CASGLTSGSGGEQFF. V gene TRBV25-1 combines with J gene TRBJ2-1; TRBD2 matches at 12 bases. Germline-derived CDR1 and CDR2 are MGHDK and SYGVNS. V lost 8 bases, J lost 9 bases, and 11 bases stayed unmatched. The CDR3 has 15 amino acids.

This clone appeared a few times. The gene calls are TRBV30 and TRBJ1-1, with D perhaps matching TRBD1 (6 bases). Germline assignment: CDR1 GTSNPN and CDR2 SVGIG (reference sequence). V was clipped by 4 bases and J by 3 bases, with 9 bases between them. This CDR3 comprises 12 residues. CDR3 amino acids: CAWTEGDTEAFF. The CDR3 DNA reads as TGTGCCTGGACCGAGGGGGACACTGAAGCTTTCTTT.

This clone showed up just a few times. The J gene is TRBJ2-7, the V gene TRBV6-5, with D possibly being TRBD2 (7 bases). Trimming pared 3 bases from V and 0 bases from J, leaving 12 bases between. CDR1 and CDR2 (germline): MNHEY, SVGAGI. This CDR3 is built from 15 residues. The CDR3 DNA sequence: TGTGCCAGCAGTTATAGGGGGGGGGACTCCTACGAGCAGTACTTC. Amino acids: CASSYRGGDSYEQYF.

V is TRBV2 and J is TRBJ2-3; D is possibly TRBD2 (5 bases). V shed 7 bases and J shed 0 bases, with 14 bases lying between them. Germline lookup yields CDR1 SNHLY and CDR2 FYNNEI. The CDR3 is made up of 15 amino acids. The CDR3 bases are TGTGCCAGCACTGTTCGGGATGCTAGCACAGATACGCAGTATTTT. Amino acids: CASTVRDASTDTQYF.

The chain joins TRBV4-1 to TRBJ2-7; possible D gene TRBD1, 5 bases. Trimming stripped 0 bases from V and 6 bases from J, with 9 bases between. Per the germline V gene, CDR1 is MGHRA and CDR2 is YSYEKL. CDR3 length: 13 amino acids. CDR3 in amino acids: CASSQDWGVEQYF. The CDR3 nucleotides read TGCGCCAGCAGCCAAGATTGGGGCGTCGAGCAGTACTTC.

The chain employs TRBV5-1 and TRBJ2-3; the match to TRBD2 covers 7 bases. V trimming: 0 bases; J trimming: 2 bases; junction bases outside the gene matches: 6. In germline, CDR1 is SGHRS, CDR2 YFSETQ. The CDR3 totals 16 residues. The CDR3 protein is CASSLGLADYTDTQYF. CDR3 coding DNA: TGCGCCAGCAGCTTGGGGCTAGCGGACTACACAGATACGCAGTATTTT.

The sample holds many counts of this clone. The chain couples TRBV25-1 to TRBJ2-7; 10 bases line up with TRBD2. The CDR3 length is 16 residues. J lost 6 bases, V lost 5 bases, and 13 bases had no gene match. The germline CDR1 and CDR2 sequences are MGHDK and SYGVNS. The DNA for the CDR3 is TGTGCCAGCAGTCCTAGCGGGAGCCGATCACGGGGCGAGCAGTACTTC. It is translated as CASSPSGSRSRGEQYF.

The chain has TRBV7-3 and TRBJ1-1; no definite D call. CDR1 SGHTA and CDR2 FQGTGA come from the germline V gene. The CDR3 has 12 amino acids. Deletions cut 3 bases from V and 2 bases from J, with 4 bases between. The CDR3 loop is CASSFLNTEAFF. In DNA form, the CDR3 reads TGTGCCAGCAGCTTTTTAAACACTGAAGCTTTCTTT. Combining the CDR3 with reference TRBV7-3 and TRBJ1-1 gives the whole variable domain GAGVSQTPSNKVTEKGKYVELRCDPISGHTALYWYRQSLGQGPEFLIYFQGTGAADDSGLPNDRFFAVRPEGSVSTLKIQRTERGDSAVYLCASSFLNTEAFFGQGTRLTVV.

This clone has more than one count but fewer than ten. The chain recombines TRBV10-1 with TRBJ1-2, with TRBD1 identical over 9 bases. The V gene end was trimmed by 4 bases and the J gene end by 8 bases; junction bases not matched to a gene: 5. Germline CDR1 WNHNN, CDR2 SYGVQD (reference sequence). This CDR3 comprises 13 residues. The CDR3 loop is CASSGGQGGGYTF. CDR3 DNA: TGCGCCAGCAGTGGGGGACAGGGAGGCGGCTACACCTTC.

The rearrangement uses TRBV4-3 and TRBJ2-7; tentatively, D is TRBD1 (6 bases). There are 15 residues in the CDR3. Trimming shortened V by 4 bases and J by 2 bases, and 15 bases separated the two germline ends. CDR1 LGHNA and CDR2 YSLEER come from the germline V gene. The DNA of the CDR3 is TGCGCCAGCAGCCCCGGTTATAGGGGGACCTACGAGCAGTACTTC. As protein: CASSPGYRGTYEQYF.

A remark on this clone: This likely reflects a read error, since a far larger clone is one base away. The chain joins TRBV7-3 to TRBJ2-2; D perhaps matches TRBD1 (5 bases). The germline V and J ends were trimmed by 2 bases and 6 bases, with 10 bases remaining between them. The CDR3 has 14 residues. Germline CDR1 is SGHTA and CDR2 is FQGTGA. CDR3 residues: CASSLSGWSGELFF. CDR3 sequence (DNA): TGTGCCAGCAGCTTATCAGGGTGGTCCGGGGAGCTGTTTTTT.

The chain links TRBV7-9 to TRBJ2-5, with D unclear. Germline V gene sequence: CDR1 SEHNR, CDR2 FQNEAQ (reference sequence). Trimming removed 5 bases at V and 2 bases at J, with 9 bases between. This CDR3 has 13 amino acids. The CDR3: CASSPGSQETQYF. CDR3 DNA: TGTGCCAGCAGCCCCGGCTCACAAGAGACCCAGTACTTC.

This clone was detected ten times or more. The chain couples TRBV20-1 to TRBJ1-4; D not certain. CDR3 length: 11 residues. Germline CDR1 reads DFQATT; CDR2 reads SNEGSKA (reference sequence). Trimming took 3 bases from V and 7 from J, leaving 6 bases between them. The CDR3 sequence: CSASRFEKLFF. DNA of the CDR3: TGCAGTGCTAGTCGTTTTGAAAAACTGTTTTTT.

The chain is built from TRBV28 and TRBJ1-5, with D unclear. Trimming removed 3 bases at V and 5 bases at J, with 14 bases between. Germline V gene data show CDR1 as MDHEN and CDR2 as SYDVKM. The CDR3 is made up of 15 amino acids. CDR3 sequence (DNA): TGTGCCAGCAGTTTTGTCGGAGGCCAATATCAGCCCCAGCATTTT. Translated: CASSFVGGQYQPQHF.

This clone was seen at least ten times. The chain carries TRBV11-2 and TRBJ2-2; maybe TRBD1 (6 bases). The V gene lost 3 bases and the J gene lost 5 bases, with 10 bases spanning the gap. The germline gives CDR1 SGHAT, CDR2 FQNNGV. The CDR3 is made up of 14 amino acids. The chain's CDR3 is CASSFGRGTGELFF. For the CDR3, the DNA is TGTGCCAGCAGCTTCGGCAGGGGTACCGGGGAGCTGTTTTTT. Looking up the rest from reference TRBV11-2 and TRBJ2-2 gives the full variable domain: EAGVAQSPRYKIIEKRQSVAFWCNPISGHATLYWYQQILGQGPKLLIQFQNNGVVDDSQLPKDRFSAERLKGVDSTLKIQPAKLEDSAVYLCASSFGRGTGELFFGEGSRLTVL.

The chain is built from TRBV4-1 and TRBJ1-1; a weak D match, TRBD1 (5 bases). CDR1 and CDR2 (germline): MGHRA, YSYEKL. V lost 4 bases to trimming and J lost 6 bases, with 15 bases between them. This CDR3 contains 14 residues. In DNA, the CDR3 is TGCGCCAGCAGCCCCATACTGCGGGGGGCTGAAGCTTTCTTT. Amino acids: CASSPILRGAEAFF.

To note about this clone: A far larger clone is one nucleotide away, so this likely arose from a read error. J is TRBJ2-3 and V is TRBV30, with a weak D call TRBD1 (6 bases). Germline values: CDR1 GTSNPN, CDR2 SVGIG (reference sequence). This CDR3 comprises 14 residues. CDR3 region: CAWMRGRSTDTRYF. CDR3 coding DNA: TGTGCCTGGATGAGGGGGAGAAGCACAGATACGCGGTATTTT.

This clone has ten or more counts. J is TRBJ2-4 and V is TRBV5-1; 10 bases fit TRBD2. The germline CDR1 and CDR2 sequences are SGHRS and YFSETQ. CDR3 length equals 14 residues. After removal of 5 bases from V and 8 bases from J, the junction contained 7 bases not matched to a gene. In DNA, the CDR3 is TGCGCCAGCAGTTTGCCTAGCGGGAGTGACATTCAGTACTTC. Protein: CASSLPSGSDIQYF.

Worth noting for this clone: Since a far larger clone is one base different, this is likely a read error. J is TRBJ2-4 and V is TRBV30; possibly TRBD2 for D (5 bases). Per germline, CDR1 GTSNPN and CDR2 SVGIG (reference sequence). Trimming removed 1 base at V and 9 bases at J, with 13 bases between. CDR3 length: 13 residues. CDR3 region: CAWSDRGGGIQYF. In DNA, the CDR3 is TGTGCCTGGAGTGACCGGGGTGGCGGCATTCAGTACTTC.

This CDR3 reads CASSLGDWNYYGYTF. CDR3 bases: TGTGCCAGCAGCTTGGGGGATTGGAACTACTATGGCTACACCTTC. V usage is TRBV7-8 and J usage is TRBJ1-2, with D perhaps TRBD1 (5 bases). Trimming pared 3 bases from V and 3 bases from J, leaving 14 bases between. Germline-derived CDR1 and CDR2 are SGHVS and FQNEAQ. The CDR3 spans 15 residues.

The gene calls are TRBV6-6 and TRBJ2-7, with D possibly matching TRBD2 (5 bases). Looked up from germline, CDR1 is MNHNY and CDR2 is SVGAGI (reference sequence). This CDR3 region has 13 residues. Trimming left V 5 bases short and J 5 bases short, with 13 bases between. CDR3 DNA sequence: TGTGCCAGCAGTCGCCGAGGGTTTCACGAGCAGTACTTC. This translates into CASSRRGFHEQYF.